The source of this TCR beta chain is a study of a mutant IDH1 vaccine in newly diagnosed glioma. Described time point: week 47, end of study. What each vaccine dose contained was 300 ug of mutant IDH1 20-mer peptide, accompanied by topical imiquimod. This CDR3 spans 17 amino acids. V gave up 3 bases and J gave up 2 bases; unmatched junction bases: 13. Germline V gene data show CDR1 as SNHLY and CDR2 as FYNNEI. Profiled with immunoSEQ multiplex PCR; TCRdb holds only in-frame clones, not every one. The sample includes 75,000 to 95,000 clones, around nine tenths of them seen just once. Regarding this clone: Its antigen is still unknown.

This chain uses TRBV2 with TRBJ2-7; TRBD2 agrees at 7 bases. Here the sequenced sample was PBMCs, taken from a glioma patient whose treatment included an IDH1 peptide vaccine. This TCR was recovered from a woman between 50 and 59 years old with glioma. The CDR3 DNA is TGTGCCAGCAGTGATCGAGCGGGGATATCCCCTCCCTACGAGCAGTACTTC. Translated, it gives CASSDRAGISPPYEQYF.